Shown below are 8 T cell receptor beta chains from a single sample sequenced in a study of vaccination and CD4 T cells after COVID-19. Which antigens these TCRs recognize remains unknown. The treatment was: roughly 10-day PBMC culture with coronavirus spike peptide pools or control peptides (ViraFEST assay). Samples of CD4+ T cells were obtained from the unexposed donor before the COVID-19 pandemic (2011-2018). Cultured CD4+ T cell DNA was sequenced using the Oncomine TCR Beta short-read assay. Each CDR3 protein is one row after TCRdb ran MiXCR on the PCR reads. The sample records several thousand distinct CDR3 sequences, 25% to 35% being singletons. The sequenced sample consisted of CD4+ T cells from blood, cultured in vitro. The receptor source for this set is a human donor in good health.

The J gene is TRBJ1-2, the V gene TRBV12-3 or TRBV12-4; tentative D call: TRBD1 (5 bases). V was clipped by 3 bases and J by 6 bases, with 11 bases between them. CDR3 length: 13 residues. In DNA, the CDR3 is TGTGCCAGCAGTTTCAGGGAGAACAATGGCTACACCTTC. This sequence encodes CASSFRENNGYTF.

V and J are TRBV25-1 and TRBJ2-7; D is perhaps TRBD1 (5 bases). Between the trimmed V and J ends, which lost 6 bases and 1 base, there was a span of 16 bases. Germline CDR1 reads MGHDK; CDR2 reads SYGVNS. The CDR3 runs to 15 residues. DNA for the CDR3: TGTGCCAGCAGACCTCGACAGCACCAGTCCTACGAGCAGTACTTC. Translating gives CASRPRQHQSYEQYF.

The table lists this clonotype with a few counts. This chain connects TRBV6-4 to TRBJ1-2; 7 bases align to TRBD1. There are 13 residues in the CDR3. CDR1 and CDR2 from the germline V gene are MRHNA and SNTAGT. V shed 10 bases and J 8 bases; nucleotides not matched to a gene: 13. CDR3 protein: CATYTGADVGYTF. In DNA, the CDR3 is TGTGCCACCTACACAGGGGCTGATGTAGGCTACACCTTC.

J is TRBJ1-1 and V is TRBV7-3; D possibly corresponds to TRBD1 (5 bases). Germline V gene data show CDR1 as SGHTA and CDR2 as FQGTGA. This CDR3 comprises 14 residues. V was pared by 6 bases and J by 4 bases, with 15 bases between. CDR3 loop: CASSPTVPFTEAFF. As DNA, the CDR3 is TGTGCCAGCAGTCCGACAGTCCCCTTCACTGAAGCTTTCTTT.

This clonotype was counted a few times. The CDR3 spells CASGTGNYGYTF. The CDR3 DNA reads as TGTGCCAGCGGAACGGGTAACTATGGCTACACCTTC. The genes are TRBV2 and TRBJ1-2, with D hard to call. Germline values: CDR1 SNHLY, CDR2 FYNNEI. The CDR3 runs to 12 residues. V was shortened by 8 bases and J by 1 base, with 8 bases between the two germline ends.

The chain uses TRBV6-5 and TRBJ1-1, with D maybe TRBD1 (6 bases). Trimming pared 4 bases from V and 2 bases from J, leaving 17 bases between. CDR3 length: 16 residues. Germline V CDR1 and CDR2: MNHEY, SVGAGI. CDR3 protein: CASSSVTQGRNTEAFF. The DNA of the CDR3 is TGTGCCAGCAGTTCGGTTACACAGGGCAGAAACACTGAAGCTTTCTTT.

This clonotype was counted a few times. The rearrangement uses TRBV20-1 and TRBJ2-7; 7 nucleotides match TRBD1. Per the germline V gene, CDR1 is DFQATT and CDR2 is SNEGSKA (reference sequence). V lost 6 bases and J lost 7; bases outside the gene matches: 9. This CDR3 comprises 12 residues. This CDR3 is CSALGQVYEQYF. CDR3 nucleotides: TGCAGTGCCCTTGGACAGGTCTATGAGCAGTACTTC.

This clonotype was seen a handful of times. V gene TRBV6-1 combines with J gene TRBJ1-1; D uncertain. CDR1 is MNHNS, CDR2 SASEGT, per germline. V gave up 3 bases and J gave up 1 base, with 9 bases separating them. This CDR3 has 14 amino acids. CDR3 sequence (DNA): TGTGCCAGCAGTGATCGGGCAGAGAACACTGAAGCTTTCTTT. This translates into CASSDRAENTEAFF.